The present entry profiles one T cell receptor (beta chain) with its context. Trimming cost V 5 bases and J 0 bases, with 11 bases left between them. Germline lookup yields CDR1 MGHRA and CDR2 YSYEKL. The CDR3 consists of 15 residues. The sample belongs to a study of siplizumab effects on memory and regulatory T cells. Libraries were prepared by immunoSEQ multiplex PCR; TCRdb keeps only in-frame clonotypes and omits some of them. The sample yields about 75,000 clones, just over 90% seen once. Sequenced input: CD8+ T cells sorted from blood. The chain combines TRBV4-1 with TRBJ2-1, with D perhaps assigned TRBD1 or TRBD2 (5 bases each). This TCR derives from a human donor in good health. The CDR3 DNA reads TGCGCCAGCAGCGTGGGGGAGAGCTCCTACAATGAGCAGTTCTTC. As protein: CASSVGESSYNEQFF.